This T cell receptor beta chain was obtained from a study of cytomegalovirus exposure and HLA in healthy donors. Points from the study as a whole: Highest at DRB1 and lowest at HLA-C, TCR association rates differed among HLA loci in a later analysis. For presence/absence analyses, sequencing depth was assumed to be roughly uniform across donors. Further analysis was carried out later, and it showed several of the most significant clusters appearing linked to common viral pathogens. Cytomegalovirus status, reportedly, was diagnosed with high specificity and sensitivity by the classifier.

As to this clone: What it binds is unknown.

The CDR3 spans 16 residues. V was clipped by 5 bases and J by 0 bases; unmatched bases: 10. CDR1 is MNHEY and CDR2 is SMNVEV in the germline V gene (reference sequence). It was with 60 Vbeta and 13 Jbeta primers that the PCR ran. Clones were sequenced by immunoSEQ multiplex PCR, and TCRdb holds only the in-frame ones, with some missing. The sample data list approximately 110,000 clones. The clonotype originates from a man between 40 and 49 years old in good health and CMV-seronegative. V gene TRBV27 combines with J gene TRBJ2-7, with 7 bases aligning to TRBD2. The sequenced sample consisted of PBMCs. In DNA form, the CDR3 reads TGTGCCAGCAGTCGAAACAGCGGGGACGCCTCCTACGAGCAGTACTTC. It translates to CASSRNSGDASYEQYF.